This TCR beta chain was observed in a study of chemoradiotherapy in HPV16-positive cancers. Study findings and constraints: Candidate HPV-specific clones and E7-related TCR motifs grew in tumor during treatment.

Over chemoradiotherapy, repertoires were sampled more than once. Note on this clone: Its antigen is unidentified.

Profiling relied on immunoSEQ multiplex PCR, and the TCRdb table lists in-frame clones only, not all of them. The repertoire has about 14,000 clones, about 92% of them found once; the top ten carry 4.3%. The receptor was isolated from a human donor with HPV-associated anogenital cancer. Sequenced here: tumor tissue, sampled from a patient who underwent chemoradiotherapy.

CDR3 loop: CASTRGGRGDNEQFF. The DNA for the CDR3 is TGTGCCAGCACCAGGGGCGGGAGGGGGGATAATGAGCAGTTCTTC. The genes are TRBV6-5 and TRBJ2-1; TRBD2 agrees at 9 bases. V was pared by 7 bases and J by 7 bases, with 11 bases of the junction left unmatched. The CDR3 is 15 amino acids. Germline V CDR1 and CDR2: MNHEY, SVGAGI.